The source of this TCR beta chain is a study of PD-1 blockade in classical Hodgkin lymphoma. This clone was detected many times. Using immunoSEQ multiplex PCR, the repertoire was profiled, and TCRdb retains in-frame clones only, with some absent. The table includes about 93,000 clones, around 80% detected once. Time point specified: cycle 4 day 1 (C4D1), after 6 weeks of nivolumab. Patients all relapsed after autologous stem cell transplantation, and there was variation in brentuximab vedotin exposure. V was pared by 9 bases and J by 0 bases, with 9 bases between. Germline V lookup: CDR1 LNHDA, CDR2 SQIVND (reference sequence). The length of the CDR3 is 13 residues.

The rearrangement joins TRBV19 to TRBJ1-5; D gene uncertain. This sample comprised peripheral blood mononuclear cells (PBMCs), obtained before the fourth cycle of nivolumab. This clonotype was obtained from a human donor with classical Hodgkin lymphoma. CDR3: CASTDYSNQPQHF. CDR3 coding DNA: TGTGCCAGCACGGATTATAGCAATCAGCCCCAGCATTTT.